These 3 T cell receptor beta chains share one sample of origin, sequenced in a study of blood T cell repertoires in COVID-19 (TCRdb year 2020). Library generation was performed with the immunoSEQ multiplex PCR assay. Held by TCRdb, this immuneACCESS table contains in-frame sequences only and omits some clones. Under half of the omission traces to an unresolved V gene where checked; the cause of the rest is unknown. The sample table contains under 35,000 clones; only one count was recorded for 78% of them. Roughly a third of the sample rests with the top ten. Sequencing used peripheral blood. Every receptor here comes from a man older than 75 with acute or convalescent COVID-19.

The gene calls are TRBV4-1 and TRBJ2-3, with TRBD1 matching over 9 bases. Germline CDR1 MGHRA, CDR2 YSYEKL. The CDR3 runs 18 residues. J gave up 2 bases and V 2 bases, and 11 bases lay outside the gene matches. DNA for the CDR3: TGCGCCAGCAGCCAACTGGTAATCGGACAGGGGTCCACAGATACGCAGTATTTT. Amino acid sequence: CASSQLVIGQGSTDTQYF.

This chain links TRBV5-8 with TRBJ2-3, with TRBD2 identical over 7 bases. V lost 3 bases and J lost 4; bases outside the gene matches: 5. Germline V CDR1 and CDR2: SGHTS, YDEGEE. The CDR3 length is 14 residues. This CDR3 reads CASSWGGLSDTQYF. DNA for the CDR3: TGTGCCAGCAGCTGGGGGGGGTTATCAGATACGCAGTATTTT.

The CDR3 DNA sequence: TGTGCCAGCAGCACGGGACAGGGGAAAGAAAAACTGTTTTTT. This encodes CASSTGQGKEKLFF. The chain links TRBV7-6 to TRBJ1-4; 10 bases match TRBD1. The CDR3 is 14 residues long. Germline CDR1 and CDR2: SGHVS and FNYEAQ. V lost 5 bases to trimming and J lost 8 bases; unmatched junction nucleotides: 5.